This paragraph reports one T cell receptor (beta chain). Its antigen is still unknown. PCR was performed using 60 Vbeta and 13 Jbeta primers. Some clones are missing from TCRdb's copy, which holds only in-frame ones; the method was immunoSEQ multiplex PCR. This sample yields more than 140,000 clones, of which more than 65% are seen a single time; approximately 6% belongs to the top ten. The sample comes from a study of cytomegalovirus exposure and HLA in healthy donors. After removal of 7 bases from V and 8 bases from J, the junction contained 12 bases not matched to a gene. Germline V gene lookup returns CDR1 MNHNS and CDR2 SASEGT. This CDR3 is built from 15 residues. Findings and caveats of the study: In a later analysis, DRB1 alleles had the most associated TCRs; HLA-C alleles the fewest. With high specificity and sensitivity, the classifier reportedly diagnosed cytomegalovirus status. Researchers reported in a later analysis that a missense DCLRE1C variant was tied to TCR beta V- and J-gene trimming.

V usage is TRBV6-1 and J usage is TRBJ2-3; 10 nucleotides line up with TRBD1. The clonotype originates from a man aged 30-40 years in good health and CMV-seropositive. The source material was PBMCs. CDR3 sequence (DNA): TGTGCCAGCAAAGGGCAGACAGGGGGCTCAGGTACGCAGTATTTT. Amino acids: CASKGQTGGSGTQYF.